The sequence of this T cell receptor (beta chain) was determined in a study of preoperative IRX-2 immunotherapy in early breast cancer. Assay used: immunoSEQ multiplex PCR; TCRdb lists only in-frame clones, some missing. Among about 43,000 clones, about 95% were seen once, and the ten largest hold about 1.6%. CDR1 is SGDLS and CDR2 is YYNGEE in the germline V gene. With 0 bases clipped from V and 7 bases from J, the junction kept 8 bases outside the gene matches. There are 16 residues in the CDR3. Treatment indicated: preoperative locoregional IRX-2 cytokine immunotherapy. Preoperative locoregional IRX-2 cytokine immunotherapy was tested in the phase Ib source study.

The V and J genes are TRBV9 and TRBJ2-2; TRBD1 aligns across 8 bases. This clonotype was obtained from a human donor with breast cancer. The sequencing used tumor tissue, collected after IRX-2 immunotherapy. This CDR3 is CASSVEVGQAFGELFF. The CDR3 DNA sequence: TGTGCCAGCAGCGTAGAAGTGGGACAGGCCTTCGGGGAGCTGTTTTTT.